Listed below are T cell receptor beta chains from one sample, sequenced in a study of spatial heterogeneity in lung cancer. TCRdb called the 5' RACE reads again in MiXCR, with one record for every CDR3 protein. Seen here are 75,000 or so distinct CDR3 sequences, 8% observed once, and the top ten hold about 6.8%. Sequencing used PBMCs, obtained at surgery. The source of these receptors is a male donor with early-stage non-small cell lung cancer. CDR3s include the opening cysteine and the closing phenylalanine or tryptophan. D genes are given only for firm matches. The size entry is marked missing in some rows and otherwise reads once, few, many or a size class.

D: .
V: TRBV13
J: TRBJ2-7
size: many
DNA: TGTGCCAGCAGCTTAGTGGCCATCTCCTACGAGCAGTACTTC
CDR3: CASSLVAISYEQYF

D: .
V: TRBV11-2
J: TRBJ2-7
size: .
DNA: TGTGCCAGCAGTTACCCCACCCTACGAGAGCAGTACTTC
CDR3: CASSYPTLREQYF

D: .
V: TRBV29-1
J: TRBJ2-5
size: many
DNA: TGCAGCGTTGCGGGCACCCTCCAAGAGACCCAGTACTTC
CDR3: CSVAGTLQETQYF

D: .
V: TRBV19
J: TRBJ1-5
size: few
DNA: TGTGCCAGTACCCCCCGTGAGGGGGGCGGTCAGCCCCAGCATTTT
CDR3: CASTPREGGGQPQHF

D: .
V: TRBV12-3/TRBV12-4
J: TRBJ1-6
size: many
DNA: TGTGCCAGCAGTTTGGACGGTTCCTCACCCCTCCACTTT
CDR3: CASSLDGSSPLHF

D: TRBD1
V: TRBV29-1
J: TRBJ2-3
size: many
DNA: TGCAGCGTGGCTACAGGGGTTAGCACAGATACGCAGTATTTT
CDR3: CSVATGVSTDTQYF

D: TRBD2
V: TRBV10-2
J: TRBJ2-1
size: many
DNA: TGCGCCAGCACCATGACTAGCGGGGGTGAGCAGTTCTTC
CDR3: CASTMTSGGEQFF

D: .
V: TRBV20-1
J: TRBJ2-5
size: many
DNA: TGCAGTGCCGCGAGGGAGCGTGAGACCCAGTACTTC
CDR3: CSAARERETQYF

D: TRBD1
V: TRBV5-5
J: TRBJ2-1
size: many
DNA: TGTGCCAGCAGCGAACGGGACAGGCCCAATGAGCAGTTCTTC
CDR3: CASSERDRPNEQFF

D: TRBD2
V: TRBV19
J: TRBJ2-1
size: .
DNA: TGTGCCAGTAGTATTTTTAGCGGGAGGGCCGTCGATGAGCAGTTCTTC
CDR3: CASSIFSGRAVDEQFF

D: .
V: TRBV20-1
J: TRBJ2-5
size: many
DNA: TGCAGTGCTAGATTACGGCAGAGCGGAAAGACCCAGTACTTC
CDR3: CSARLRQSGKTQYF

D: .
V: TRBV19
J: TRBJ2-3
size: .
DNA: TGTGCCAGTACTAACAGGTGGGAGAACACAGATACGCAGTATTTT
CDR3: CASTNRWENTDTQYF

D: .
V: TRBV19
J: TRBJ2-6
size: .
DNA: TGTGCCAGTAGTATGACGGGATCTGGGGCCAACGTCCTGACTTTC
CDR3: CASSMTGSGANVLTF

D: TRBD1
V: TRBV7-2
J: TRBJ1-2
size: many
DNA: TGTGCCAGCAGCTTAACCAGACAGGGGAGGTCTGGCTACACCTTC
CDR3: CASSLTRQGRSGYTF

D: TRBD1
V: TRBV20-1
J: TRBJ1-2
size: many
DNA: TGCAGTGCGCCGGACAGGAAGGGTGACTATGGCTACACCTTC
CDR3: CSAPDRKGDYGYTF

D: TRBD1
V: TRBV27
J: TRBJ2-2
size: many
DNA: TGTGCCAGCAGTTTATTCCGGACAGGGTACGACACCGGGGAGCTGTTTTTT
CDR3: CASSLFRTGYDTGELFF

D: TRBD2
V: TRBV4-2
J: TRBJ2-1
size: .
DNA: TGTGCCAGCAGCCAAGGCGTAGCGGGGGGAGATTACAATGAGCAGTTCTTC
CDR3: CASSQGVAGGDYNEQFF

D: .
V: TRBV24-1
J: TRBJ2-1
size: .
DNA: TGTGCCACCAGTGAAAGTCCGGGCCCGAGGGATGAGCAGTTCTTC
CDR3: CATSESPGPRDEQFF

D: TRBD1
V: TRBV7-2
J: TRBJ2-5
size: .
DNA: TGTGCCAGCAGCTTAGGAGGAAGGACAGGCGGTCAAGAGACCCAGTACTTC
CDR3: CASSLGGRTGGQETQYF

D: .
V: TRBV7-2
J: TRBJ2-1
size: .
DNA: TGTGCCAGCAGCTTGGGTGAGGGGCAGTTCTTC
CDR3: CASSLGEGQFF

D: .
V: TRBV7-9
J: TRBJ1-4
size: .
DNA: TGTGCCAGCAGCTTACCGTTCTCTGAAAAACTGTTTTTT
CDR3: CASSLPFSEKLFF

D: TRBD1
V: TRBV2
J: TRBJ1-5
size: many
DNA: TGTGCCAGCACAGGGGGCATACTTAGCAATCAGCCCCAGCATTTT
CDR3: CASTGGILSNQPQHF

D: TRBD2
V: TRBV10-3
J: TRBJ2-3
size: .
DNA: TGTGCCATCAGACCCGGACTAGCCCTCACAGATACGCAGTATTTT
CDR3: CAIRPGLALTDTQYF

D: TRBD2
V: TRBV10-3
J: TRBJ2-5
size: many
DNA: TGTGCCATCAGTTCCGGGACTAGCGGGATTGAGACCCAGTACTTC
CDR3: CAISSGTSGIETQYF

D: .
V: TRBV27
J: TRBJ1-4
size: few
DNA: TGTGCCAGCAGTATTTGGGGGAGGGAAAAACTGTTTTTT
CDR3: CASSIWGREKLFF

D: .
V: TRBV7-2
J: TRBJ2-3
size: .
DNA: TGTGCCAGCAGCTTAGCTTCAGGGGAAGATACGCAGTATTTT
CDR3: CASSLASGEDTQYF

D: .
V: TRBV7-2
J: TRBJ1-5
size: many
DNA: TGTGCCAGCAGCTTGATCGGCAGGGTGGCTGGACAGCCCCAGCATTTT
CDR3: CASSLIGRVAGQPQHF

D: .
V: TRBV5-1
J: TRBJ1-2
size: few
DNA: TGCGCCAGCCAAGAGGACACTTCTAACTATGGCTACACCTTC
CDR3: CASQEDTSNYGYTF

D: .
V: TRBV4-3
J: TRBJ2-1
size: many
DNA: TGCGCCAGCAGCCTTGGACTCCAAGGGGAGCAGTTCTTC
CDR3: CASSLGLQGEQFF

D: TRBD1
V: TRBV29-1
J: TRBJ1-2
size: many
DNA: TGCAGCCTTGCCAAGGGACAGAACTATGGCTACACCTTC
CDR3: CSLAKGQNYGYTF

D: .
V: TRBV21-1
J: TRBJ1-6
size: few
DNA: TGTGCCAGCAGCAAAGAAGAAGATTCACCCCTCCACTTT
CDR3: CASSKEEDSPLHF